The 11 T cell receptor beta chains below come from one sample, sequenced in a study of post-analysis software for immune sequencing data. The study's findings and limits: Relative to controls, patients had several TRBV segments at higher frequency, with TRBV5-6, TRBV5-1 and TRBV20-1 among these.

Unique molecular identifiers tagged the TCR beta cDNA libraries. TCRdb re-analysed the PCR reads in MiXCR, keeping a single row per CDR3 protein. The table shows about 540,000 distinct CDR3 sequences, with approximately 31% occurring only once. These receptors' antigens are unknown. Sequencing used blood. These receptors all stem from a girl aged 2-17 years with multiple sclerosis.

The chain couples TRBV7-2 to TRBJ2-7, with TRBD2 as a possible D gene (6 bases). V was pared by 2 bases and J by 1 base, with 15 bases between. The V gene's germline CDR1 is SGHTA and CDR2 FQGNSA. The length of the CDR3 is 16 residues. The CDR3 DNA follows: TGTGCCAGCAGCTTATACGCGGGCGGGGAATCCTACGAGCAGTACTTC. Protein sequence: CASSLYAGGESYEQYF.

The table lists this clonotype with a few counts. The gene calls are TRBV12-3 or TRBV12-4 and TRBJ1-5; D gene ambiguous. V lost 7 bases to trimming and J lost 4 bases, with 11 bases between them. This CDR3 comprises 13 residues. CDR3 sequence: CASTLAGNQPQHF. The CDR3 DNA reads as TGTGCCAGCACCCTCGCCGGGAATCAGCCCCAGCATTTT.

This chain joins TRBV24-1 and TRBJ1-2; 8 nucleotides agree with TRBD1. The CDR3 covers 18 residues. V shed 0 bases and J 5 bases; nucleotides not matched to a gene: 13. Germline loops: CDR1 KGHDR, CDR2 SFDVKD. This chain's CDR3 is CATSDLTARGPPGYGYTF. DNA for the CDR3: TGTGCCACCAGTGATTTGACCGCCAGGGGGCCTCCGGGGTATGGCTACACCTTC.

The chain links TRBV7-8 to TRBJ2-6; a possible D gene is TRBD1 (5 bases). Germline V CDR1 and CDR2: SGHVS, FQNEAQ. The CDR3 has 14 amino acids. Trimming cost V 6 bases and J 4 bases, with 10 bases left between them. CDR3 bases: TGTGCCAGCAGGAAGGGGTCCGGGGCCAACGTCCTGACTTTC. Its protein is CASRKGSGANVLTF.

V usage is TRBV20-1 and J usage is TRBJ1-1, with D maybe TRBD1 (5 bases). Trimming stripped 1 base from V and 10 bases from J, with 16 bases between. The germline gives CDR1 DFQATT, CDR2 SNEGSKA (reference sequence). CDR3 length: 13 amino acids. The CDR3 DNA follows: TGCAGTGCTAGAGTTACGGGGCTACCCGTAGCTTTCTTT. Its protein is CSARVTGLPVAFF.

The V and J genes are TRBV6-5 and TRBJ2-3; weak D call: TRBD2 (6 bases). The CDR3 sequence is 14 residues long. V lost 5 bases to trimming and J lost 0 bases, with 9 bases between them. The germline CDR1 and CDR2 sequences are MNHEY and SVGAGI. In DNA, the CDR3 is TGTGCCAGCAGTAGGGACTTTAGCACAGATACGCAGTATTTT. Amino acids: CASSRDFSTDTQYF.

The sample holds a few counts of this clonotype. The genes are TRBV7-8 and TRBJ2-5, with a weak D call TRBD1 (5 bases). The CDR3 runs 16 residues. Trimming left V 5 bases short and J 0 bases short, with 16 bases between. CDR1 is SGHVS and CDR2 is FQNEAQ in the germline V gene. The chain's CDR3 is CASSPPATGYQETQYF. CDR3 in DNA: TGTGCCAGCAGCCCGCCCGCTACAGGATACCAAGAGACCCAGTACTTC.

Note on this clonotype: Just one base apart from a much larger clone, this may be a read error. The CDR3 DNA reads as TGTGCCAGCAGTTTGGGGTCTGCTATGCCACAAGAGACCCAGTACTTC. It yields the protein CASSLGSAMPQETQYF. The V call is TRBV12-3 or TRBV12-4, the J call TRBJ2-5, with no clear D. With 3 bases removed from V and 2 bases from J, the gap between germline ends came to 16 bases. The CDR3 sequence is 16 residues long.

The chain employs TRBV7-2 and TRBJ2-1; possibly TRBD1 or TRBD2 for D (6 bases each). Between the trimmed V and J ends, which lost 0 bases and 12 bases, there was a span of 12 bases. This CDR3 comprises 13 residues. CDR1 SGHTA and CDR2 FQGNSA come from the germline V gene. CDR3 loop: CASSLAYEGGQFF. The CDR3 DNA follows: TGTGCCAGCAGCTTAGCGTATGAGGGGGGGCAGTTCTTC.

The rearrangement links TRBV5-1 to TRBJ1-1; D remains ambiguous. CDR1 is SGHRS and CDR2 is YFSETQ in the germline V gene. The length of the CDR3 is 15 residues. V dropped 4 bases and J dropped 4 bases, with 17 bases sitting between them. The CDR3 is CASSPWTGTATEAFF. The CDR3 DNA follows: TGCGCCAGCAGCCCATGGACGGGTACGGCCACTGAAGCTTTCTTT.

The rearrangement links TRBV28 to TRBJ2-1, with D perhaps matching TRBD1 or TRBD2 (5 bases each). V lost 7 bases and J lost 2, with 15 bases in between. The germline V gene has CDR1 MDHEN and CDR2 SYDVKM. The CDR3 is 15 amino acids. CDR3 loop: CASNRPGTAYNEQFF. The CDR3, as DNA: TGTGCCAGCAATCGACCCGGGACGGCCTACAATGAGCAGTTCTTC.